The sequence of this T cell receptor beta chain was determined in a study of cytotoxic CD8 clonotypes in ibrutinib-treated CLL. Study-wide context: After treatment lasting a median roughly 12 months, range 6 to 36, response samples were collected.

Study-level results: Among the clonotypes, public ones were uncommon and contracted or held stable on treatment. At the start, clonality exceeded age-matched healthy donors and followed circulating CD8+ T-cell counts.

The CDR3 runs to 17 residues. Trimming removed 2 bases at V and 2 bases at J, with 19 bases between. The V gene's germline CDR1 is SEHNR and CDR2 FQNEAQ (reference sequence). About this clone: Its cognate antigen is unknown.

TCRdb keeps only in-frame clones here, not all; method: immunoSEQ multiplex PCR. The sample has some 130,000 clones, under 95% seen once. The V call is TRBV7-9, the J call TRBJ2-7; D could derive from TRBD1 or TRBD2 (5 bases each). The receptor was derived from a human donor with chronic lymphocytic leukemia. Specimen: PBMCs, collected after 12 months of ibrutinib treatment. CDR3 sequence: CASSLRTGAVRTYEQYF. In nucleotides, the CDR3 is TGTGCCAGCAGCTTAAGGACCGGGGCCGTCAGGACCTACGAGCAGTACTTC.